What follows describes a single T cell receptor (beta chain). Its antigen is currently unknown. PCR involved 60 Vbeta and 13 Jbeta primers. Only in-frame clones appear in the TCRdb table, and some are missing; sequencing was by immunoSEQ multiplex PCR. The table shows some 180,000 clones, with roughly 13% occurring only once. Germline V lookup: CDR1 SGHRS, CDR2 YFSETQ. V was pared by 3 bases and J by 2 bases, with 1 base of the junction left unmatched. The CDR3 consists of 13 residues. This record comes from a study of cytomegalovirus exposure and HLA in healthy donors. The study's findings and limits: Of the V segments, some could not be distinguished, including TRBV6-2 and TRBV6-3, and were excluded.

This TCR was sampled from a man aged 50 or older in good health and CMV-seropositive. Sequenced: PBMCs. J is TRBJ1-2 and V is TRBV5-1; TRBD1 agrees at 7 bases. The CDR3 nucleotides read TGCGCCAGCAGCTCCAGGGGGAACTATGGCTACACCTTC. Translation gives CASSSRGNYGYTF. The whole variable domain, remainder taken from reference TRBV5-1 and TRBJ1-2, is KAGVTQTPRYLIKTRGQQVTLSCSPISGHRSVSWYQQTPGQGLQFLFEYFSETQRNKGNFPGRFSGRQFSNSRSEMNVSTLELGDSALYLCASSSRGNYGYTFGSGTRLTVV.